Each of the 18 T cell receptor beta chains below was sequenced from the same sample in a study of naive and memory T cell subsets. Both TRBC1 and TRBC2 were covered by a beta constant-region primer of two equimolar oligonucleotides. One entry per CDR3 protein results from TCRdb running MiXCR on the UMI-ligation and nested PCR reads. This table holds roughly 40,000 distinct CDR3 sequences, 13% found once. Sequencing was carried out using effector memory CD4+ T cells from blood. Documented subset: effector memory, CD45RA- CD27-. The origin of the receptors is a human donor in good health.

V gene TRBV2 combines with J gene TRBJ2-1; 10 nucleotides match TRBD2. With 10 bases clipped from V and 3 bases from J, the junction kept 3 bases outside the gene matches. The germline CDR1 and CDR2 sequences are SNHLY and FYNNEI. The CDR3 totals 13 residues. The CDR3 spells CATGTSVYNEQFF. The CDR3 bases are TGTGCCACCGGGACTAGCGTCTACAATGAGCAGTTCTTC.

This clonotype was counted many times. V usage is TRBV6-1 and J usage is TRBJ1-5, with D unresolved. The germline V gene encodes CDR1 MNHNS and CDR2 SASEGT. The CDR3 loop spans 13 amino acids. Trimming took 2 bases from V and 4 from J, leaving 6 bases between them. The CDR3 nucleotides are TGTGCCAGCAGTGAATGGAGGAATCAGCCCCAGCATTTT. This gives the protein CASSEWRNQPQHF.

The chain uses TRBV11-2 and TRBJ2-3; no definite D call. Germline lookup yields CDR1 SGHAT and CDR2 FQNNGV. The CDR3 loop spans 13 amino acids. Trimming stripped 2 bases from V and 2 bases from J, with 5 bases between. In nucleotides, the CDR3 is TGTGCCAGCAGCTTACAGTACACAGATACGCAGTATTTT. Residues: CASSLQYTDTQYF.

The rearrangement links TRBV27 to TRBJ1-2, with 7 positions matching TRBD1. Germline values: CDR1 MNHEY, CDR2 SMNVEV (reference sequence). V lost 5 bases, J lost 4 bases, and 7 bases stayed unmatched. CDR3 size: 14 residues. CDR3 region: CASSLQGEGYGYTF. CDR3 DNA: TGTGCCAGCAGTCTCCAGGGGGAGGGCTATGGCTACACCTTC.

This clonotype was observed at least ten times. This chain uses TRBV29-1 with TRBJ2-1, with TRBD2 identical over 9 bases. The germline gives CDR1 SQVTM, CDR2 ANQGSEA. Trimming cost V 7 bases and J 15 bases; bases outside gene matches: 7. CDR3 size: 10 residues. As DNA, the CDR3 is TGCAGCGCTGAGCGGGAGGTTCGGTTCTTC. It translates to CSAEREVRFF.

This clonotype was recorded a few times. This chain links TRBV6-5 with TRBJ2-3; D remains unclear. The CDR3 sequence is 15 residues long. Per germline, CDR1 MNHEY and CDR2 SVGAGI. V was clipped by 6 bases and J by 3 bases, with 16 bases between them. In nucleotides, the CDR3 is TGTGCCAGCAGGGAGAGTTACAGTCGTACAGATACGCAGTATTTT. Its translation: CASRESYSRTDTQYF.

This clonotype has ten or more counts. The genes are TRBV7-2 and TRBJ2-1; D may be TRBD2 (5 bases). CDR3 length equals 13 residues. The V end lost 1 base, the J end lost 6 bases, and 7 bases lay between the germline ends. Germline assignment: CDR1 SGHTA and CDR2 FQGNSA. Written as DNA, the CDR3 is TGTGCCAGCAGCTTAGAGGCGGGCAATGAGCAGTTCTTC. As protein: CASSLEAGNEQFF.

This clonotype was observed many times. The J gene is TRBJ2-1, the V gene TRBV4-3; D remains unclear. Germline loops: CDR1 LGHNA, CDR2 YSLEER. With 2 bases removed from V and 4 bases from J, the gap between germline ends came to 12 bases. The CDR3 loop spans 15 amino acids. DNA of the CDR3: TGCGCCAGCAGCCAAAGCGACGGACGTTACAATGAGCAGTTCTTC. Its protein product is CASSQSDGRYNEQFF.

This clonotype was found many times. This chain uses TRBV20-1 with TRBJ1-3, with D possibly matching TRBD1 (5 bases). Trimming cost V 3 bases and J 2 bases, with 14 bases left between them. The germline CDR1 and CDR2 sequences are DFQATT and SNEGSKA (reference sequence). The CDR3 runs 15 residues. The CDR3 reads CSASIQGLPGNTIYF. The CDR3 DNA is TGCAGTGCTAGCATTCAGGGCCTACCTGGAAACACCATATATTTT.

This clonotype showed up many times. V usage is TRBV7-2 and J usage is TRBJ2-7; 7 bases agree with TRBD1. After removal of 5 bases from V and 3 bases from J, the junction contained 1 base not matched to a gene. This CDR3 comprises 12 residues. The germline gives CDR1 SGHTA, CDR2 FQGNSA. CDR3 DNA: TGTGCCAGCAGCAACAGGGGCTACGAGCAGTACTTC. It encodes CASSNRGYEQYF.

The V call is TRBV4-2, the J call TRBJ1-3; possible D gene TRBD1, 5 bases. The CDR3 totals 16 residues. Germline loops: CDR1 LGHNA, CDR2 YNFKEQ. Trimming pared 1 base from V and 0 bases from J, leaving 10 bases between. The chain's CDR3 is CASSQVVDSSGNTIYF. The CDR3 nucleotides are TGTGCCAGCAGCCAAGTAGTAGACAGCTCTGGAAACACCATATATTTT.

In its sample, this clonotype was seen many times. The chain links TRBV6-2 or TRBV6-3 to TRBJ1-1, with no clear D. CDR3 length: 12 amino acids. V gave up 2 bases and J gave up 2 bases, with 3 bases separating them. CDR1 and CDR2 (germline): MNHEY, SVGEGT. Here the CDR3 DNA reads TGTGCCAGCAGTTACCAAAACACTGAAGCTTTCTTT. This codes for CASSYQNTEAFF.

This chain uses TRBV20-1 with TRBJ2-7, with D uncertain. Germline V lookup: CDR1 DFQATT, CDR2 SNEGSKA (reference sequence). The CDR3 extends over 11 amino acids. The V gene lost 6 bases and the J gene lost 1 base, with 7 bases spanning the gap. The CDR3 loop reads CSAAESYEQYF. CDR3 nucleotides: TGCAGTGCAGCCGAGTCCTACGAGCAGTACTTC.

This clonotype appeared many times. The V and J genes are TRBV10-3 and TRBJ2-1, with 9 bases fitting TRBD2. Trimming at V came to 8 bases and at J to 8 bases, leaving 4 bases not matched to a gene. The CDR3 is 12 amino acids. Germline CDR1 is ENHRY and CDR2 is SYGVKD. CDR3 residues: CAIGLALDEQFF. The CDR3 nucleotides are TGTGCCATCGGACTAGCGTTGGATGAGCAGTTCTTC.

This clonotype was counted between two and nine times. This chain connects TRBV30 to TRBJ2-3; D not certain. The CDR3 length is 13 residues. Germline assignment: CDR1 GTSNPN and CDR2 SVGIG (reference sequence). V lost 4 bases to trimming and J lost 0 bases, with 8 bases between them. The chain's CDR3 is CAWKGSSTDTQYF. The CDR3 DNA sequence: TGTGCCTGGAAAGGTTCTAGCACAGATACGCAGTATTTT.

This clonotype has just a few counts. The chain combines TRBV20-1 with TRBJ2-7, with 13 bases lining up with TRBD2. The CDR3 is 14 amino acids. V gave up 6 bases and J gave up 5 bases; unmatched junction bases: 7. Germline CDR1 and CDR2: DFQATT and SNEGSKA (reference sequence). CDR3 sequence reads: CSAWRTSGSDEQYF. CDR3 nucleotide sequence: TGCAGTGCCTGGAGGACTAGCGGGAGTGACGAGCAGTACTTC.

This clonotype was observed at least ten times. The chain uses TRBV7-9 and TRBJ1-6; a weak D match, TRBD1 (6 bases). The CDR3 has 14 amino acids. Trimming stripped 1 base from V and 10 bases from J, with 11 bases between. CDR1 SEHNR and CDR2 FQNEAQ come from the germline V gene (reference sequence). As DNA, the CDR3 is TGTGCCAGCAGCTTAGAGGGGGGTAGATCACCCCTCCACTTT. Translated, it gives CASSLEGGRSPLHF. Full variable domain (outside the CDR3, taken from reference TRBV7-9 and TRBJ1-6): DTGVSQNPRHKITKRGQNVTFRCDPISEHNRLYWYRQTLGQGPEFLTYFQNEAQLEKSRLLSDRFSAERPKGSFSTLEIQRTEQGDSAMYLCASSLEGGRSPLHFGNGTRLTVT.

This clonotype was seen at least ten times. The gene calls are TRBV5-4 and TRBJ2-5, with 9 bases lining up with TRBD2. Germline CDR1 and CDR2: SGHNT and YYREEE (reference sequence). CDR3 length: 16 residues. With 4 bases clipped from V and 5 bases from J, the junction kept 12 bases outside the gene matches. The CDR3 is CASSVGGRGELETQYF. For the CDR3, the DNA is TGTGCCAGCAGCGTGGGCGGGAGGGGGGAATTGGAGACCCAGTACTTC.